Following are 13 T cell receptor beta chains from one sample sequenced in a study of human T cells and chemical hapten exposure. As for time point: patch test 1, 2 weeks after DPC sensitization. The treatment is: therapeutic diphenylcyclopropenone sensitization with weekly scalp DPC. Each CDR3 protein gets one entry after TCRdb re-called the RACE reads with MiXCR. The sample yields 65,000 to 85,000 distinct CDR3 sequences, 12% seen once. The sample here was whole blood, taken in connection with sensitization to the hapten diphenylcyclopropenone (DPC). These receptors all come from a woman aged 60-75 years with alopecia areata. Some clones in this sample may be carry-over from other donors' samples.

This clonotype was detected ten times or more. The chain links TRBV29-1 to TRBJ1-1, with D unresolved. The CDR3 consists of 12 residues. Germline values: CDR1 SQVTM, CDR2 ANQGSEA. V lost 4 bases and J lost 0, with 6 bases in between. The CDR3 region has the DNA TGCAGCGTTGTAAGGATGAACACTGAAGCTTTCTTT. Its protein is CSVVRMNTEAFF.

In its sample, this clonotype ranks as medium-sized. V usage is TRBV20-1 and J usage is TRBJ1-1; perhaps TRBD1 as D (5 bases). The ends were cut back, 3 bases at V and 0 bases at J, with 8 bases in the middle. Germline CDR1 and CDR2: DFQATT and SNEGSKA (reference sequence). The CDR3 loop spans 13 amino acids. CDR3 amino acids: CSARSGMNTEAFF. Here the CDR3 DNA reads TGCAGTGCTAGGTCAGGGATGAACACTGAAGCTTTCTTT.

This clonotype showed up many times. The chain recombines TRBV7-6 with TRBJ2-1, with 14 bases matching TRBD2. Germline V CDR1 and CDR2: SGHVS, FNYEAQ. The CDR3 extends over 16 amino acids. V trimming: 5 bases; J trimming: 10 bases; junction bases outside the gene matches: 10. The CDR3 DNA reads as TGTGCCAGCAGCACTTGGACTAGCGGGGGGACTTACGAGCAGTTCTTC. Its translation: CASSTWTSGGTYEQFF.

The chain recombines TRBV9 with TRBJ2-7, with 10 bases lining up with TRBD2. The CDR3 length is 15 residues. With V trimmed by 4 bases and J by 2 bases, 6 bases remained unmatched. Germline CDR1 is SGDLS and CDR2 is YYNGEE. CDR3 residues: CASSFLAGGAYEQYF. In DNA form, the CDR3 reads TGTGCCAGCAGCTTCTTAGCGGGGGGTGCCTACGAGCAGTACTTC.

A few counts support this clonotype. The chain uses TRBV2 and TRBJ1-2, with D tentatively TRBD1 (5 bases). The CDR3 sequence is 11 residues long. V lost 7 bases, J lost 3 bases, and 6 bases lay in between. Germline CDR1 SNHLY, CDR2 FYNNEI. This CDR3 is CASKTDYGYTF. CDR3 sequence (DNA): TGTGCCAGCAAGACAGACTATGGCTACACCTTC.

The rearrangement joins TRBV21-1 to TRBJ1-2; the table names TRBD1, a call not compared with the DNA. TRBV21-1 is an annotated pseudogene. The CDR3 spans 19 residues. The CDR3: CASSPPTGLLSLLNYGYTF. The CDR3 DNA reads TGTGCCAGCAGCCCTCCAACCGGGCTCCTTAGCTTACTGAACTATGGCTACACCTTC.

Many counts were recorded for this clonotype. The rearrangement links TRBV7-9 to TRBJ2-7, with D hard to call. CDR3 size: 12 residues. Germline values: CDR1 SEHNR, CDR2 FQNEAQ (reference sequence). Trimming removed 5 bases at V and 3 bases at J, with 8 bases between. The CDR3 protein is CASSLPGYEQYF. CDR3 sequence (DNA): TGTGCCAGCAGCCTACCGGGCTACGAGCAGTACTTC.

The rearrangement links TRBV5-4 to TRBJ2-7; 11 nucleotides align to TRBD2. J lost 3 bases, V lost 7 bases, and 12 bases had no gene match. Germline-derived CDR1 and CDR2 are SGHNT and YYREEE (reference sequence). The CDR3 sequence is 16 residues long. CDR3 protein: CASRPRQTSGNYEQYF. For the CDR3, the DNA is TGTGCCAGCCGACCTCGTCAGACTAGCGGGAACTACGAGCAGTACTTC.

This clonotype was seen at least ten times. The V and J genes are TRBV10-2 and TRBJ2-7; 10 bases are a match to TRBD1. Germline loops: CDR1 WSHSY, CDR2 SAAADI. CDR3 length equals 15 residues. After removal of 5 bases from V and 9 bases from J, the junction contained 13 bases not matched to a gene. In DNA, the CDR3 is TGCGCCAGCAGTTACTGGGACAGGGGACATTTCGGGCAGTACTTC. Protein product: CASSYWDRGHFGQYF.

This clonotype has a count of ten or more. The V gene is TRBV7-8, the J gene TRBJ1-5; a possible D gene is TRBD1 (5 bases). The CDR3 is 15 amino acids. Germline V CDR1 and CDR2: SGHVS, FQNEAQ. The ends were cut back, 2 bases at V and 6 bases at J, with 14 bases in the middle. CDR3 in DNA: TGTGCCAGCAGCTTACGGGACGGTTGGCCTCAGCCCCAGCATTTT. This translates into CASSLRDGWPQPQHF.

Regarding this clonotype: At one boundary the junction diverges from the germline segment, which might be a read error. The J gene is TRBJ2-7, the V gene TRBV11-1, with 7 nucleotides matching TRBD1. CDR3 length: 14 amino acids. Per germline, CDR1 SGHAT and CDR2 FQDESV (reference sequence). CDR3 protein: CASSLRDSSHEQYF. CDR3 sequence (DNA): TGTGCCAGCAGCCTCCGGGACAGCTCCCACGAGCAGTACTTC.

The table lists this clonotype with many counts. The chain uses TRBV11-2 and TRBJ2-7, with D unresolved. The CDR3 extends over 14 amino acids. The germline V gene encodes CDR1 SGHAT and CDR2 FQNNGV. Trimming took 5 bases from V and 9 from J, leaving 20 bases between them. This CDR3 reads CASSLLGSPTMQYF. The CDR3 DNA follows: TGTGCCAGCAGCCTTCTTGGTTCACCTACGATGCAGTACTTC.

The sample holds many counts of this clonotype. The rearrangement links TRBV2 to TRBJ2-2, with TRBD2 as a possible D gene (5 bases). Germline values: CDR1 SNHLY, CDR2 FYNNEI. This CDR3 contains 15 residues. Trimming removed 3 bases from V and 7 bases from J, with 15 bases in between. The CDR3: CASSDSIPGIGELFF. The CDR3 DNA reads TGTGCCAGCAGTGACTCAATACCGGGGATCGGGGAGCTGTTTTTT.